This is a list of T cell receptor beta chains from one sample in a study of T cells in Graves' hyperthyroidism and ophthalmopathy. TCRdb recomputed calls from the multiplex PCR reads with MiXCR, one row per CDR3 protein. The profile covers roughly 580,000 distinct CDR3 sequences, with approximately 15% appearing a single time and 5.8% taken by the ten largest. The sequenced sample was blood. These receptors were taken from a woman between 25 and 40 years old with Graves' hyperthyroidism that later progressed to Graves' ophthalmopathy. Both conserved end residues are part of each CDR3. Each record gives: V gene, D gene, clone size, J gene, CDR3 DNA, CDR3 protein. D genes are given only for firm matches. A clone size is listed for some rows: how often the clone was seen (once, few, many), or a class if it is expanded.

>TRBV15|NA|many|TRBJ2-7
TGTGCCACCAGCAGAAATGACGCCTACGAGCAGTACTTC
CATSRNDAYEQYF
>TRBV7-9|TRBD2|few|TRBJ2-3
TGTGCCAGCAGCCCAGTACTAGCGGGAGTTACGCAGTATTTT
CASSPVLAGVTQYF
>TRBV12-3/TRBV12-4|TRBD1|few|TRBJ2-3
TGTGCCAGCAGAAGGACAGGGTCCAGCAAGTATTTT
CASRRTGSSKYF
>TRBV7-9|NA|many|TRBJ2-5
TGTGCCAGCAGCCTACGAGAGGTAGTGCAAGAGACCCAGTACTTC
CASSLREVVQETQYF
>TRBV4-1|NA|once|TRBJ1-1
TGCGCCAGCAGCCAAGCAGAAGGACCCCTAAACACTGAAGCTTTCTTT
CASSQAEGPLNTEAFF
>TRBV6-1|NA|NA|TRBJ2-5
TGTGCCAGCTTCCGAACCCCACGGGAGCCAGAGACCCAGTACTTC
CASFRTPREPETQYF
>TRBV7-2|NA|many|TRBJ2-3
TGTGCCAGCAGCTTAAACAGTGATACGCAGTATTTT
CASSLNSDTQYF
>TRBV7-2|TRBD1|many|TRBJ1-2
TGTGCCAGCAGCTTAATCCCCCAGGGGGCGCTTGGCTACACCTTC
CASSLIPQGALGYTF
>TRBV11-1|TRBD2|NA|TRBJ2-1
TGTGCCAGCTTACCCGGGACTAGCGGGAGGGCCGACCTTGAGCAGTTCTTC
CASLPGTSGRADLEQFF
>TRBV20-1|NA|many|TRBJ1-1
TGCAGGGCGGCAGGAATGAACACTGAAGCTTTCTTT
CRAAGMNTEAFF
>TRBV28|NA|many|TRBJ2-3
TGTGCCAGCAGGACGCCTGGCGGGAGCACAGATACGCAGTATTTT
CASRTPGGSTDTQYF
>TRBV27|NA|NA|TRBJ1-1
TGTGCCAGCAGGCAGGCATCCAACGCGAAAAGGGGCGAAGCTTTCTTT
CASRQASNAKRGEAFF
>TRBV4-2|TRBD2|few|TRBJ2-7
TGTGCCAGCAGCCAAGAGAGTTTACTAGCGGACCCGTACGAGCAGTACTTC
CASSQESLLADPYEQYF
>TRBV10-2|NA|few|TRBJ1-6
TGCGCCAGCAGTCCGCATAATTCACCCCTCCACTTT
CASSPHNSPLHF